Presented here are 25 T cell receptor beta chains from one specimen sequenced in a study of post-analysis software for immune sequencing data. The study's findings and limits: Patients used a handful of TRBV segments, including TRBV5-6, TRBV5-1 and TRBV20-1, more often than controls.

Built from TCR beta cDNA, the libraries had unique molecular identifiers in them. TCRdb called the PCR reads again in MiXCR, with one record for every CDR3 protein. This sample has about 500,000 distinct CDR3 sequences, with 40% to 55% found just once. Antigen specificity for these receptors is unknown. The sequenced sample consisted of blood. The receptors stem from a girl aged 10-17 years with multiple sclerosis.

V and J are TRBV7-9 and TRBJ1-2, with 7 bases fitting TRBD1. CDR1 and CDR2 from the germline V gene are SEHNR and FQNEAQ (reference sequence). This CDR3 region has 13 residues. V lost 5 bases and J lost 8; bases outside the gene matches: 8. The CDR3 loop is CASSVTQGVGYTF. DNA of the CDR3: TGTGCCAGCAGCGTGACGCAGGGGGTCGGCTACACCTTC.

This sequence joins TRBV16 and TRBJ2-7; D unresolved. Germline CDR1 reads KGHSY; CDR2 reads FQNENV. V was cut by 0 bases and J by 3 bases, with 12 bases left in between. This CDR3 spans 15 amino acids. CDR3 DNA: TGTGCCAGCAGCCAATCGGGCGGTCGGGTCTACGAGCAGTACTTC. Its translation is CASSQSGGRVYEQYF.

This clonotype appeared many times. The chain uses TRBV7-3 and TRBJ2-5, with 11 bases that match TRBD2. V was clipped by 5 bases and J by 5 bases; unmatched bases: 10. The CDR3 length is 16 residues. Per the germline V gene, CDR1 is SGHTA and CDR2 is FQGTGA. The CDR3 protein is CASSLEGLAEGETQYF. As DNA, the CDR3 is TGTGCCAGCAGCCTAGAGGGACTAGCGGAGGGGGAGACCCAGTACTTC.

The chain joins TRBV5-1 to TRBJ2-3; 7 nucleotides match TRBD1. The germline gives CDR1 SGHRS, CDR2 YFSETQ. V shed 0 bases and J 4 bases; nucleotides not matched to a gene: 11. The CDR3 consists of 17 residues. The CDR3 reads CASSLAQGRGPADTQYF. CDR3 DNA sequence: TGCGCCAGCAGCTTGGCCCAAGGTAGGGGGCCAGCAGATACGCAGTATTTT.

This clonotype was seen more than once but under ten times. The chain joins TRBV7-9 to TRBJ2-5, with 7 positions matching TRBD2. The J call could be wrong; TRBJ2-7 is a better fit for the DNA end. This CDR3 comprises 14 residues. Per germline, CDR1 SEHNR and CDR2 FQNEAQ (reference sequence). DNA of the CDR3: TGTGCCAGCAGCTTCTCCGGGACTACCTACGAGCAGTACTTC. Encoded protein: CASSFSGTTYEQYF.

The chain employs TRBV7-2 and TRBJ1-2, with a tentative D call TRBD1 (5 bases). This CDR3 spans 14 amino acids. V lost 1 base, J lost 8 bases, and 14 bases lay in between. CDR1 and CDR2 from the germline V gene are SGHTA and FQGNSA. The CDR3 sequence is CASSLDRGLGGYTF. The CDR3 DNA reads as TGTGCCAGCAGCTTAGATCGGGGGTTAGGGGGCTACACCTTC. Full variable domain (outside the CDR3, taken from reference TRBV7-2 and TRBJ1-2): GAGVSQSPSNKVTEKGKDVELRCDPISGHTALYWYRQSLGQGLEFLIYFQGNSAPDKSGLPSDRFSAERTGGSVSTLTIQRTQQEDSAVYLCASSLDRGLGGYTFGSGTRLTVV.

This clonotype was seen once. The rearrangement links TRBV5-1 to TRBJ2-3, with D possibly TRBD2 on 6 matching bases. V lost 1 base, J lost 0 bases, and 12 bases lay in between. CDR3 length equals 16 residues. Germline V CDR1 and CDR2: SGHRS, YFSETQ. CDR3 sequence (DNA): TGCGCCAGCAGCTTGCTTAAGAGCGGGAGCACAGATACGCAGTATTTT. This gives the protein CASSLLKSGSTDTQYF. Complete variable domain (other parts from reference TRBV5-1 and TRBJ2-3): KAGVTQTPRYLIKTRGQQVTLSCSPISGHRSVSWYQQTPGQGLQFLFEYFSETQRNKGNFPGRFSGRQFSNSRSEMNVSTLELGDSALYLCASSLLKSGSTDTQYFGPGTRLTVL.

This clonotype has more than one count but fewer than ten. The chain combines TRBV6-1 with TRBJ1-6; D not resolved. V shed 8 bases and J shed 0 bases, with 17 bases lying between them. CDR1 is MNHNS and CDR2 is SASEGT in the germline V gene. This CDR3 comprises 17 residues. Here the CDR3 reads CASRSGDPSSYNSPLHF. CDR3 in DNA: TGTGCCAGCCGCTCAGGCGATCCAAGCTCCTATAATTCACCCCTCCACTTT.

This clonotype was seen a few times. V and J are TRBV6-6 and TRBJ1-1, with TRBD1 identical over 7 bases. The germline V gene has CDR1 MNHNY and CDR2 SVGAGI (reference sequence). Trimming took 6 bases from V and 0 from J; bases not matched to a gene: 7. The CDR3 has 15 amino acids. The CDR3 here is CASSRPTGVNTEAFF. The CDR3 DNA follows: TGTGCCAGCAGCCGCCCAACAGGGGTGAACACTGAAGCTTTCTTT.

Here the CDR3 DNA reads TGTGCCAGCAGTCCCCCTGGGGAAAAACTGTTTTTT. Translated, it gives CASSPPGEKLFF. The chain couples TRBV12-3 or TRBV12-4 to TRBJ1-4; D gene ambiguous. The CDR3 sequence is 12 residues long. V lost 5 bases, J lost 8 bases, and 9 bases lay in between.

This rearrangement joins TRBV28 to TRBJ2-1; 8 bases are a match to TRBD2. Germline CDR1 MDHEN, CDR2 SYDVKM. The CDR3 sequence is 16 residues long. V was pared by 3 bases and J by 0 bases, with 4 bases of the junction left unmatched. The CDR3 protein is CASSFTSGSSYNEQFF. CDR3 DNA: TGTGCCAGCAGTTTCACTAGCGGCAGCTCCTACAATGAGCAGTTCTTC.

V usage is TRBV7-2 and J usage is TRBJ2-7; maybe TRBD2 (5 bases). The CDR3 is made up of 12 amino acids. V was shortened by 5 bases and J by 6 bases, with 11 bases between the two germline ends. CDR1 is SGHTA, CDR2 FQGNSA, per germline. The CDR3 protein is CASSQTSFEQYF. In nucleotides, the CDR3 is TGTGCCAGCAGCCAAACTAGTTTCGAGCAGTACTTC.

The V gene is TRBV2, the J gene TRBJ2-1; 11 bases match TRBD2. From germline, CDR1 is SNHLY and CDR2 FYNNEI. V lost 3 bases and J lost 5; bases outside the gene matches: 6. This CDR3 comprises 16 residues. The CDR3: CASSDTSGSSHNEQFF. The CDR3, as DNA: TGTGCCAGCAGTGACACTAGCGGGAGTTCCCACAATGAGCAGTTCTTC.

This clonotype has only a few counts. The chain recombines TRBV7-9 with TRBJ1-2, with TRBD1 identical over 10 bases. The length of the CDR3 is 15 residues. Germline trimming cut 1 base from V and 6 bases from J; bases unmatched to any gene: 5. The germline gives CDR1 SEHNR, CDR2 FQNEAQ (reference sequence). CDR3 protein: CASSLVDRGQDGYTF. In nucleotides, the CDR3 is TGTGCCAGCAGCTTAGTAGACAGGGGGCAGGATGGCTACACCTTC.

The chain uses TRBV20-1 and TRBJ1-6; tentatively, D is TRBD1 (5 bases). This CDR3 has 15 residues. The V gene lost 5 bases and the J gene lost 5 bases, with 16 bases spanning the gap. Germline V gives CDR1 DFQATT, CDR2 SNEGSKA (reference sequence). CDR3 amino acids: CSAPRGRENNSPLHF. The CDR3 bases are TGCAGTGCTCCGAGGGGCCGGGAGAATAATTCACCCCTCCACTTT.

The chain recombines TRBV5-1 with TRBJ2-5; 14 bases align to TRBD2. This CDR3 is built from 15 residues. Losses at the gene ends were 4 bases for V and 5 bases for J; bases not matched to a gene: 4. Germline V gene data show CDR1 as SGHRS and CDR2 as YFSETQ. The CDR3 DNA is TGCGCCAGCAGCGGACTAGCGGGAGGATCGGAGACCCAGTACTTC. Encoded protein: CASSGLAGGSETQYF. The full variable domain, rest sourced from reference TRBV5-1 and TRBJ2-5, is KAGVTQTPRYLIKTRGQQVTLSCSPISGHRSVSWYQQTPGQGLQFLFEYFSETQRNKGNFPGRFSGRQFSNSRSEMNVSTLELGDSALYLCASSGLAGGSETQYFGPGTRLLVL.

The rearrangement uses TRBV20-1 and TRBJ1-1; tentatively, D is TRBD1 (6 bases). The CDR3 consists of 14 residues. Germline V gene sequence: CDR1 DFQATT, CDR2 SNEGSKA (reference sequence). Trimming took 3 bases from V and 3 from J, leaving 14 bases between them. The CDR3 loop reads CSASVPGQYTEAFF. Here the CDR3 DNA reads TGCAGTGCTAGTGTTCCCGGACAGTACACTGAAGCTTTCTTT.

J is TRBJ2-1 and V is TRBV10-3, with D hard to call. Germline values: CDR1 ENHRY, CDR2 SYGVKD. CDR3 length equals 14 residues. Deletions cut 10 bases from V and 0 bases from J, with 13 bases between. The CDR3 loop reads CASTDRRSYNEQFF. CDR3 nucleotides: TGTGCCAGCACAGACCGACGCTCCTACAATGAGCAGTTCTTC.

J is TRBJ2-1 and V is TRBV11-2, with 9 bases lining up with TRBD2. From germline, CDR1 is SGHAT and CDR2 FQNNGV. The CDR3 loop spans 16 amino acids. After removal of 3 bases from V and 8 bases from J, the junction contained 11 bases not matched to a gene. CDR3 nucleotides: TGTGCCAGCAGCTTGAGGTGGCTAGCGGGAATGGATGAGCAGTTCTTC. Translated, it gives CASSLRWLAGMDEQFF.

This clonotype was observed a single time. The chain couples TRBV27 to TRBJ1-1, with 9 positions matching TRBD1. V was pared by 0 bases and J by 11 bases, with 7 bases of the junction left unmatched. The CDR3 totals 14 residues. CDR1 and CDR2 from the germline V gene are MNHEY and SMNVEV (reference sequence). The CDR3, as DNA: TGTGCCAGCAGTTTATCGGGACAGGGAGGAAAGGCTTTCTTT. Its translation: CASSLSGQGGKAFF.

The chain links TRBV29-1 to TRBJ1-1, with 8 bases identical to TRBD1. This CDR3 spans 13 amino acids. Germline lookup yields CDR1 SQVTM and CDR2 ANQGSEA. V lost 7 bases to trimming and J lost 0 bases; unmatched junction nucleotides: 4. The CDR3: CSGRRGLNTEAFF. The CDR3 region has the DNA TGCAGCGGACGCAGGGGGCTGAACACTGAAGCTTTCTTT.

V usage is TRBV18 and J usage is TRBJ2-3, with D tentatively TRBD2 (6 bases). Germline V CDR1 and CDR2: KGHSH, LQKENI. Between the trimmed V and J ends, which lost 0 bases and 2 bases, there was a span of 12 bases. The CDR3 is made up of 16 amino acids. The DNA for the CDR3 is TGTGCCAGCTCACCACCGAATAGCGGAGACACAGATACGCAGTATTTT. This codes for CASSPPNSGDTDTQYF.

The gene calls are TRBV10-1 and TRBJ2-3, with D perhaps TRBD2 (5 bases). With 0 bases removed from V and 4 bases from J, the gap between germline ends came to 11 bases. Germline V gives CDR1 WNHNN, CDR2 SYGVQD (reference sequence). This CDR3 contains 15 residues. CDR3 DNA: TGCGCCAGCAGTGAGTCCCTAGCCGCTTCAGATACGCAGTATTTT. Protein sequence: CASSESLAASDTQYF.

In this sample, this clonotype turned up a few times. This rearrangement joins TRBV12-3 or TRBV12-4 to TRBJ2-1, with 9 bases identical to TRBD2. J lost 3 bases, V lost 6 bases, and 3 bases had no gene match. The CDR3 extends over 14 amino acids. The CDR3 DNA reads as TGTGCCAGCAGAGTAGCGGGGGTCTACAATGAGCAGTTCTTC. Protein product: CASRVAGVYNEQFF.

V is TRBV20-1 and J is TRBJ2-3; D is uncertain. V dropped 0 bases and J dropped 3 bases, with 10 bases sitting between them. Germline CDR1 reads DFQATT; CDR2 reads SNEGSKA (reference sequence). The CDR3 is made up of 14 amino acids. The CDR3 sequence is CSARERRITDTQYF. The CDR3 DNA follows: TGCAGTGCTAGAGAGAGACGAATTACAGATACGCAGTATTTT.